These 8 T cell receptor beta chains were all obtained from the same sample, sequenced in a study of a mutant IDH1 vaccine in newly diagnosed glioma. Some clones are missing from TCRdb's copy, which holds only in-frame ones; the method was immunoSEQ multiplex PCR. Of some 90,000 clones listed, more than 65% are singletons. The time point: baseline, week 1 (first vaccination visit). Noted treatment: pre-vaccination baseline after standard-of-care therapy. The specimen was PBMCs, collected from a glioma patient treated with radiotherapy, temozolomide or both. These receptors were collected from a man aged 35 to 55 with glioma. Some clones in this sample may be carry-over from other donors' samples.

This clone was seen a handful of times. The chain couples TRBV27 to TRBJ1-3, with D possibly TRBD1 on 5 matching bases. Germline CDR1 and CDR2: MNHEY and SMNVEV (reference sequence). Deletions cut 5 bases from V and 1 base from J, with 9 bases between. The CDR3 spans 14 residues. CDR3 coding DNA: TGTGCCAGCAGTCCTTACAGGTCTGGAAACACCATATATTTT. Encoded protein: CASSPYRSGNTIYF.

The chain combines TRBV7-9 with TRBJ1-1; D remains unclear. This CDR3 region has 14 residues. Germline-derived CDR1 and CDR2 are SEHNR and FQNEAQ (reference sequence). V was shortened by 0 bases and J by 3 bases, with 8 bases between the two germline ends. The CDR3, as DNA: TGTGCCAGCAGCTTAGCGTCAGTCTACACTGAAGCTTTCTTT. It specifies CASSLASVYTEAFF.

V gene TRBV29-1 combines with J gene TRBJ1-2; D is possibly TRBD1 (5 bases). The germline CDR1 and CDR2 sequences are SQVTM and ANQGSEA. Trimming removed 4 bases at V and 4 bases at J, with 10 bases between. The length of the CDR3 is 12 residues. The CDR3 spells CSVVHQGYGYTF. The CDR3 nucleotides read TGCAGCGTTGTCCACCAGGGCTATGGCTACACCTTC.

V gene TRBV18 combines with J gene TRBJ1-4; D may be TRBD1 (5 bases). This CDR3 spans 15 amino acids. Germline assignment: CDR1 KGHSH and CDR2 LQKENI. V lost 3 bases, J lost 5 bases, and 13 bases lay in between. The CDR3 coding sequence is TGTGCCAGCTCACCCGGGGCAGTTATGAATGAAAAACTGTTTTTT. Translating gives CASSPGAVMNEKLFF.

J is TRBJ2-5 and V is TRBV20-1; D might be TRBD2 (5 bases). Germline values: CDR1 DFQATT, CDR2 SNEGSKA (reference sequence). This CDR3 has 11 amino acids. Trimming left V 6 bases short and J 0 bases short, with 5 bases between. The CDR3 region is CSARDQETQYF. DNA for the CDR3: TGCAGTGCGAGGGACCAAGAGACCCAGTACTTC.

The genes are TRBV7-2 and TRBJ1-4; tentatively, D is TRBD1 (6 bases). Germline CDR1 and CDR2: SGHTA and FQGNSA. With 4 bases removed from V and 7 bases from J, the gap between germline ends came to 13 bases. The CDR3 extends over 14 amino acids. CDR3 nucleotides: TGTGCCAGCAGCTCATGGGGGGGCGTTGAAAAACTGTTTTTT. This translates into CASSSWGGVEKLFF.

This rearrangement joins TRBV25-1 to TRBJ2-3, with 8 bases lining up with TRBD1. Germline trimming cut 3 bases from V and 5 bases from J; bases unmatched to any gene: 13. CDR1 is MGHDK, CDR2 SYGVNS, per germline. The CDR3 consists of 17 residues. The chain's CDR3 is CASSDPITGGGEDTQYF. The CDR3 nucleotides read TGTGCCAGCAGTGACCCAATTACAGGGGGAGGTGAAGATACGCAGTATTTT.

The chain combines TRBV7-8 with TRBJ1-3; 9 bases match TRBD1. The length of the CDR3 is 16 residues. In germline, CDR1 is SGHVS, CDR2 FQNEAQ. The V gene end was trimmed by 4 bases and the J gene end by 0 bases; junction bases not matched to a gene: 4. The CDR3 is CASSSGQGNSGNTIYF. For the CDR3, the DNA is TGTGCCAGCAGCTCCGGACAGGGGAACTCTGGAAACACCATATATTTT.